This paragraph reports one T cell receptor beta chain. The specificity of this receptor is unknown. Base quality data are lacking; no much larger clone is found one base away. This specimen belongs to a study of T-cell memory formation after mild COVID-19 (dated by TCRdb to about 2021). Looking at the study overall: TCR sequence clusters from the two donors were largely donor specific. The cohort was made up of two young adult volunteers, one female and one male, who were previously healthy. In a couple of donors, T-cell clones that expanded and contracted after mild COVID-19 were followed by sequencing TCRalpha and TCRbeta repertoires longitudinally.

Reads for this sample came from an Illumina NovaSeq 6000. Using 5'RACE with constant-segment primers, TCRalpha and TCRbeta cDNA libraries were constructed, with sample barcodes and unique molecular identifiers added in the process. RNA was extracted from every sample with Trizol reagent. Amplification of the libraries took two PCR steps, and the second step added a second sample barcode plus Illumina TruSeq adapters. Libraries were sequenced on an Illumina NovaSeq with 2 x 150 bp paired-end reads. The paper's data handling went like this. Reads were demultiplexed and collapsed into UMI-guided consensus sequences with migec v1.2.7. Using mixcr v2.1.11, the UMI consensuses were aligned to TRA and TRB V and J templates and assembled into clonotypes. Clonotypes were classified as expanded or contracted when called significant by both edgeR and NoisET, with noise models trained on biological replicates. For edgeR calls, the cutoffs were a false discovery rate-adjusted p below 0.01 and a log2 fold-change threshold of 1. As an exploratory analysis of dynamics, max-normalized trajectories of the 1000 most abundant clonotypes were examined with PCA combined with hierarchical clustering. Separately sequenced CD4+ and CD8+ repertoires were used to assign a CD4 or CD8 phenotype to each responding clone. TCRdb reprocessing: public reads trimmed at Q25 with fastp, clones called with MiXCR, in-frame beta chains kept. Here each entry gathers all rows of one CDR3 protein and keeps the most common genes and DNA. TCRdb, rather than the study authors, made the V and J calls. This sample holds about 450,000 distinct CDR3 sequences; roughly a quarter were observed only once. 10% to 15% of the sample belongs to the ten largest clones.

The full study reports these points: Some responding clones were found in pre-infection memory, which suggests that pre-existing cross-reactive memory T cells took part in the SARS-CoV-2 response. SARS-CoV-2 specificity was not confirmed for the second-wave clones peaking on day 37. Contracting CD4+ clones were found mainly in CM and EM memory subsets, while CD8+ clones were enriched in EMRA. The study covered only a couple of mild cases, and larger cohorts including severe cases with pre-infection samples were considered necessary. Balanced CD4/CD8 phenotypes were observed for clones contracting from day 15 to 85, whereas a bias towards CD4+ was observed for a second wave of clones expanding from day 15 to 37.

The CDR3 spans 10 residues, from the cysteine through the phenylalanine. The read is trimmed to its CDR3 DNA, 30 bases read in frame from base 1. CDR1 and CDR2 (MNHEY, SVGAGI) derive from the germline V gene. Ficoll-Paque density gradient centrifugation was the method used to isolate PBMCs. The chain uses TRBV6-5 and TRBJ2-7, with 9 junctional bases fitting TRBD2. The receptor was derived from an adult woman who had mild COVID-19 (a few samples of this study predate the infection). The sample titles of this study are shuffled in the database, so cell type and time point are left out; the donor was told from shared clones. The sample taken for sequencing was PBMCs or a T cell subset sorted from them (not recorded which). CDR3 loop: CHSGGYEQYF. The nucleotide sequence reads TGTCATAGCGGGGGCTACGAGCAGTACTTC.